Shown below are 25 T cell receptor beta chains from a single sample sequenced in a study of identical twins. TCRdb analysed the 5' RACE reads with MiXCR anew, one entry per CDR3 protein. In the table there are about 660,000 distinct CDR3 sequences, around 8.3% of which are singletons. These data are also associated with another study on yellow fever vaccine responses in identical twins.

The sequenced material came from PBMCs. The receptor source for this set is a young woman in good health.

This clonotype was recorded at least ten times. The chain recombines TRBV12-3 or TRBV12-4 with TRBJ2-7, with a tentative D call TRBD2 (5 bases). Trimming shortened V by 6 bases and J by 0 bases, and 12 bases separated the two germline ends. CDR3 size: 14 residues. The CDR3 DNA is TGTGCCAGCAGCCCCGGGGATCTCTCCTACGAGCAGTACTTC. Its translation is CASSPGDLSYEQYF.

The chain joins TRBV18 to TRBJ2-3; D remains unclear. With 5 bases removed from V and 5 bases from J, the gap between germline ends came to 8 bases. The CDR3 runs 12 residues. Per germline, CDR1 KGHSH and CDR2 LQKENI. The CDR3 DNA follows: TGTGCCAGCTCAGCGATGGGAGATACGCAGTATTTT. Its translation is CASSAMGDTQYF.

This clonotype was observed a few times. This chain links TRBV5-1 with TRBJ1-5, with TRBD1 identical over 7 bases. From germline, CDR1 is SGHRS and CDR2 YFSETQ. With 0 bases clipped from V and 5 bases from J, the junction kept 5 bases outside the gene matches. There are 15 residues in the CDR3. CDR3 nucleotide sequence: TGCGCCAGCAGCTTGGTAGGGGGCGAGTATCAGCCCCAGCATTTT. The encoded protein is CASSLVGGEYQPQHF.

The rearrangement joins TRBV20-1 to TRBJ2-3; no clear D. The CDR3 runs 16 residues. Germline CDR1 reads DFQATT; CDR2 reads SNEGSKA (reference sequence). With 7 bases removed from V and 0 bases from J, the gap between germline ends came to 20 bases. For the CDR3, the DNA is TGCAGTGGATTGAGTGTGTGGAGAGCTAGCACAGATACGCAGTATTTT. This sequence encodes CSGLSVWRASTDTQYF.

There are a few counts of this clonotype. The chain uses TRBV19 and TRBJ2-1, with TRBD1 as a possible D gene (5 bases). Germline V gene data show CDR1 as LNHDA and CDR2 as SQIVND (reference sequence). The CDR3 is 13 residues long. V lost 4 bases to trimming and J lost 8 bases, with 12 bases between them. The CDR3: CASSTSGYDEQFF. Written as DNA, the CDR3 is TGTGCCAGTAGTACTTCAGGGTACGATGAGCAGTTCTTC.

The rearrangement joins TRBV7-9 to TRBJ2-1, with TRBD2 identical over 12 bases. Germline CDR1 and CDR2: SEHNR and FQNEAQ (reference sequence). The CDR3 runs 17 residues. J gave up 4 bases and V 3 bases, and 7 bases lay outside the gene matches. In DNA, the CDR3 is TGTGCCAGCAGCTTTGCTAGCGGGAGGGCCTGGTACAATGAGCAGTTCTTC. Encoded protein: CASSFASGRAWYNEQFF.

This clonotype was counted only a few times. The gene calls are TRBV6-1 and TRBJ2-1, with 8 positions matching TRBD2. The CDR3 runs to 15 residues. J lost 4 bases, V lost 2 bases, and 4 bases had no gene match. Germline V gene lookup returns CDR1 MNHNS and CDR2 SASEGT. The CDR3 DNA is TGTGCCAGCAGTGAAACGAGCGGGGGTTACAATGAGCAGTTCTTC. It translates to CASSETSGGYNEQFF.

This clonotype has only a few counts. The CDR3 sequence is CASSQVAGGATGQFF. In nucleotides, the CDR3 is TGTGCCAGCAGCCAAGTAGCGGGAGGGGCCACGGGGCAGTTCTTC. The J gene is TRBJ2-1, the V gene TRBV3-1; 11 nucleotides align to TRBD2. The CDR3 runs 15 residues. The junction had 8 bases not matched to a gene; V was cut back by 1 base and J by 12 bases. CDR1 LGHDT and CDR2 YNNKEL come from the germline V gene (reference sequence).

The V gene is TRBV25-1, the J gene TRBJ1-6; no definite D call. The CDR3 is made up of 14 amino acids. The germline gives CDR1 MGHDK, CDR2 SYGVNS. V lost 6 bases and J 7 bases, leaving 13 bases between the germline ends. The chain's CDR3 is CASSPGRKNSPLHF. The CDR3 DNA reads TGTGCCAGCAGCCCTGGGCGCAAGAATTCACCCCTCCACTTT.

This sequence joins TRBV4-3 and TRBJ2-5, with 8 positions matching TRBD1. Germline V lookup: CDR1 LGHNA, CDR2 YSLEER. The CDR3 runs to 15 residues. The trim removed 1 base at V and 3 bases at J, leaving 4 bases unmatched. CDR3 sequence: CASSQGTGSEETQYF. The CDR3, as DNA: TGCGCCAGCAGCCAAGGGACAGGGTCGGAAGAGACCCAGTACTTC.

This clonotype has at least ten counts. V and J are TRBV10-2 and TRBJ2-7, with D possibly being TRBD1 (5 bases). V was shortened by 0 bases and J by 5 bases, with 11 bases between the two germline ends. CDR1 and CDR2 (germline): WSHSY, SAAADI. The CDR3 totals 14 residues. The CDR3 nucleotides read TGCGCCAGCAGTGAGTCGCCAGGGCGGAACGAGCAGTACTTC. Translating gives CASSESPGRNEQYF.

The chain uses TRBV20-1 and TRBJ2-7, with D possibly being TRBD1 (6 bases). Germline V gene data show CDR1 as DFQATT and CDR2 as SNEGSKA (reference sequence). The CDR3 sequence is 13 residues long. V was clipped by 3 bases and J by 3 bases, with 12 bases between them. CDR3 nucleotides: TGCAGTGCTAGGCGGACAGATCTCTACGAGCAGTACTTC. Protein sequence: CSARRTDLYEQYF.

This clonotype was observed a few times. The chain uses TRBV7-9 and TRBJ2-1; 9 nucleotides align to TRBD2. This CDR3 contains 15 residues. The germline V gene has CDR1 SEHNR and CDR2 FQNEAQ (reference sequence). V shed 6 bases, J shed 3 bases, and the junction held 6 bases outside the gene matches. CDR3: CASSIAGVRYNEQFF. The CDR3, as DNA: TGTGCCAGCAGTATAGCGGGGGTGCGCTACAATGAGCAGTTCTTC.

The chain recombines TRBV6-1 with TRBJ2-2; the D is unclear. The CDR3 has 13 amino acids. The germline CDR1 and CDR2 sequences are MNHNS and SASEGT. The ends were cut back, 6 bases at V and 3 bases at J, with 8 bases in the middle. CDR3 sequence: CASRPGYTGELFF. The DNA of the CDR3 is TGTGCCAGCAGGCCAGGATACACCGGGGAGCTGTTTTTT.

The chain links TRBV29-1 to TRBJ2-1, with D perhaps matching TRBD1 (5 bases). V gave up 2 bases and J gave up 15 bases, with 20 bases separating them. The length of the CDR3 is 13 residues. Germline CDR1 reads SQVTM; CDR2 reads ANQGSEA. CDR3 protein: CSVEFQGTVFRFF. The CDR3 nucleotides read TGCAGCGTTGAATTTCAGGGTACGGTTTTTAGGTTCTTC.

This clonotype showed up many times. The chain combines TRBV5-6 with TRBJ2-1, with TRBD2 as a possible D gene (6 bases). Germline V gives CDR1 SGHDT, CDR2 YYEEEE. This CDR3 has 15 residues. V lost 0 bases and J 7 bases, leaving 14 bases between the germline ends. The CDR3 region is CASSLDVADLNEQFF. The CDR3 DNA is TGTGCCAGCAGCTTGGATGTAGCGGATTTGAATGAGCAGTTCTTC.

In its sample, this clonotype was seen many times. V usage is TRBV6-1 and J usage is TRBJ1-1; no clear D. This CDR3 has 14 residues. The germline V and J ends were trimmed by 0 bases and 5 bases, with 10 bases remaining between them. The germline V gene has CDR1 MNHNS and CDR2 SASEGT. In nucleotides, the CDR3 is TGTGCCAGCAGTGAAGCGGACGGAGGAACTGAAGCTTTCTTT. Translated: CASSEADGGTEAFF.

The sample holds many counts of this clonotype. The CDR3 reads CSVVQAGMETQYF. The CDR3 nucleotides are TGCAGCGTTGTTCAAGCGGGAATGGAGACCCAGTACTTC. The chain joins TRBV29-1 to TRBJ2-5, with 7 bases matching TRBD2. Germline V gene data show CDR1 as SQVTM and CDR2 as ANQGSEA. CDR3 size: 13 residues. J gave up 5 bases and V 4 bases, and 7 bases lay outside the gene matches.

This clonotype showed up just a few times. This chain uses TRBV9 with TRBJ2-2; the D gene is possibly TRBD1 (5 bases). The CDR3 length is 13 residues. V was trimmed by 3 bases and J by 6 bases, leaving 9 bases between them. CDR1 is SGDLS, CDR2 YYNGEE, per germline. The CDR3 loop reads CASSATEAGELFF. The CDR3 bases are TGTGCCAGCAGCGCGACAGAGGCCGGGGAGCTGTTTTTT.

This clonotype came up many times. V usage is TRBV7-9 and J usage is TRBJ2-2; D uncertain. The CDR3 covers 15 residues. Between the trimmed V and J ends, which lost 5 bases and 2 bases, there was a span of 12 bases. CDR1 is SEHNR and CDR2 is FQNEAQ in the germline V gene (reference sequence). Here the CDR3 DNA reads TGTGCCAGCAGCACCGGACGGGTAAACACCGGGGAGCTGTTTTTT. Protein product: CASSTGRVNTGELFF.

In this sample, this clonotype turned up many times. The chain combines TRBV6-2 or TRBV6-3 with TRBJ2-2; D ambiguous. The CDR3 extends over 14 amino acids. The ends were cut back, 4 bases at V and 6 bases at J, with 12 bases in the middle. The germline V gene has CDR1 MNHEY and CDR2 SVGEGT. The CDR3: CASSWMIYPGELFF. As DNA, the CDR3 is TGTGCCAGCAGTTGGATGATTTACCCCGGGGAGCTGTTTTTT.

This clonotype was seen only a few times. The chain recombines TRBV4-1 with TRBJ2-2; no clear D gene. CDR3 length equals 12 residues. V gave up 2 bases and J gave up 7 bases, with 5 bases separating them. The germline CDR1 and CDR2 sequences are MGHRA and YSYEKL. Here the CDR3 DNA reads TGCGCCAGCAGCCAACGCTTCGGGGAGCTGTTTTTT. Encoded protein: CASSQRFGELFF.

The V and J genes are TRBV5-1 and TRBJ2-3, with D possibly called TRBD1 or TRBD2 (5 bases each). CDR3 length: 14 residues. V lost 2 bases, J lost 1 base, and 8 bases lay in between. Per the germline V gene, CDR1 is SGHRS and CDR2 is YFSETQ. CDR3 protein: CASSFVGGTDTQYF. In DNA form, the CDR3 reads TGCGCCAGCAGCTTCGTGGGGGGCACAGATACGCAGTATTTT.

This clonotype occurred a few times. The chain is built from TRBV29-1 and TRBJ2-1; TRBD2 agrees at 12 bases. V lost 6 bases, J lost 7 bases, and 7 bases stayed unmatched. The CDR3 is 14 residues long. Germline loops: CDR1 SQVTM, CDR2 ANQGSEA. As DNA, the CDR3 is TGCAGCGTGCTAGCGGGAGGGCCTCTGAATGAGCAGTTCTTC. Encoded protein: CSVLAGGPLNEQFF.

In this sample, this clonotype turned up many times. The chain employs TRBV7-3 and TRBJ2-7; tentatively, D is TRBD1 (6 bases). This CDR3 spans 16 amino acids. Germline assignment: CDR1 SGHTA and CDR2 FQGTGA. The germline V and J ends were trimmed by 4 bases and 5 bases, with 21 bases remaining between them. The CDR3 region has the DNA TGTGCCAGCAGCTCTTCTACAACAGGGAACCTTCACGAGCAGTACTTC. Translation gives CASSSSTTGNLHEQYF.